The sequence of this TCR beta chain was determined in a study of blood T cell repertoires in COVID-19. The Seattle site enrolled patients during active infection and followed them longitudinally. Deletions cut 5 bases from V and 0 bases from J, with 11 bases between. The CDR3 sequence is 15 residues long. CDR1 SGHTA and CDR2 FQGNSA come from the germline V gene. The method was immunoSEQ multiplex PCR; TCRdb's version includes in-frame clones alone and lacks a portion of them. This repertoire shows 300,000 to 400,000 clones, about 90% found once; its top ten account for approximately 7.4%. J is TRBJ2-1 and V is TRBV7-2; D is perhaps TRBD2 (5 bases). Sequences were obtained from peripheral blood. This sequence originates from a woman in her 70s with COVID-19, enrolled during active disease. CDR3 coding DNA: TGTGCCAGCAGCGCGGACTCTAGCTCCTACAATGAGCAGTTCTTC. As protein: CASSADSSSYNEQFF.